This T cell receptor beta chain was captured in a study of OX40 agonist ivuxolimab in advanced cancers. Study information: The patients received agonistic anti-OX40 (CD134) antibody ivuxolimab. Past anti-PD-1, anti-PD-L1 or anti-CTLA-4 therapy was accepted, and roughly 42% had received some. Study-wide results and caveats: The study found among the lowest clonal expansion in partial responders at 0.1-3.0 mg/kg. At 0.1 to 3.0 mg/kg and by week 6, CD4+ and CD8+ T cells in the blood had expanded clonally.

CDR1 and CDR2 from the germline V gene are LGHNA and YSLEER. The trim removed 1 base at V and 7 bases at J, leaving 5 bases unmatched. CDR3 size: 14 residues. Regarding this clone: Its specificity is not known.

Measured with immunoSEQ multiplex PCR; TCRdb has only the in-frame clones, and not every one. The sample records approximately 100,000 clones, less than 95% being singletons. Sequencing was performed on CD4+ or CD8+ T cells sorted from blood, taken in a trial of the OX40 agonist ivuxolimab. The J gene is TRBJ2-3, the V gene TRBV4-3; TRBD2 matches at 7 bases. This receptor was taken from an adult with an advanced solid tumor such as melanoma, head and neck, liver or kidney cancer. CDR3 sequence reads: CASSQGGSLYTQYF. The CDR3 nucleotides read TGCGCCAGCAGCCAAGGCGGGAGTCTATATACGCAGTATTTT.